This TCR beta chain was profiled in a study of T cells in Graves' hyperthyroidism and ophthalmopathy. CDR1 and CDR2 from the germline V gene are MNHEY and SVGEGT. The length of the CDR3 is 13 residues. It was RNA transcripts that yielded the amplified TCR beta CDR3 regions. The TCR CDR3 was amplified in a first-round RT-PCR using the HTBI primer set. MiXCR, applied by TCRdb to the multiplex PCR reads, yields one record per CDR3 protein. Found here are 470,000 or so distinct CDR3 sequences, around 20% of them singletons; the top ten hold 26%. Note on this clonotype: The junction does not match germline at one end; this may be a read error.

This TCR derives from a man between 18 and 35 years old with Graves' hyperthyroidism. The chain combines TRBV6-2 or TRBV6-3 with TRBJ1-1; maybe TRBD1 (6 bases). Sequencing input: blood. This CDR3 is CAGSQILTGEACF. DNA of the CDR3: TGTGCCGGCAGTCAGATTCTGACAGGAGAAGCTTGCTTT.